This T cell receptor (beta chain) was documented in a study of shared clonotypes between healthy human individuals. Study summary: Those who served as donors were two women and a few men between the ages of 18 and 49.

This clone was observed a few times. No antigen is known for it. Looked up from germline, CDR1 is LNHDA and CDR2 is SQIVND (reference sequence). This CDR3 contains 13 residues. V lost 5 bases and J lost 2, with 9 bases in between. Study conclusions and caveats: Sharing of clonotypes among donors was expected to vary with sequencing depth.

At deep level, the assay was performed. Profiling relied on immunoSEQ multiplex PCR, and the TCRdb table lists in-frame clones only, not all of them. This table has 450,000 to 500,000 clones, 78% appearing once. Sequencing was carried out using PBMCs. This chain links TRBV19 with TRBJ1-2; D remains ambiguous. The source is a woman aged 40 to 50 in good health. Some clones in this sample may be carry-over from other donors' samples. CDR3 sequence (DNA): TGTGCCAGTAGTCTCCAGAAGAACTATGGCTACACCTTC. It translates to CASSLQKNYGYTF.